This T cell receptor beta chain comes out of a study of cytomegalovirus exposure and HLA in healthy donors. The overall study: The approximately 120 validation repertoires, a later analysis reported, used the same platform as the approximately 670 first-cohort repertoires. Study-wide findings and caveats: TCR beta chains numbering under 200 were designated cytomegalovirus-associated.

This table comes from immunoSEQ multiplex PCR, and its TCRdb copy is limited to in-frame clones, with some not included. This table has about 120,000 clones, roughly 90% appearing once. The count of this clone is one. Its antigen is not known. CDR3 length: 14 residues. V was trimmed by 4 bases and J by 4 bases, leaving 12 bases between them. Germline CDR1 is SGHKS and CDR2 is YYEKEE (reference sequence). Sequencing was done on a sample of PBMCs. The genes are TRBV5-5 and TRBJ1-5; possibly TRBD1 for D (5 bases). The TCR was taken from a woman in her late teens or twenties in good health and CMV-seropositive. The CDR3 spells CASSPSAGNQPQHF. The DNA for the CDR3 is TGTGCCAGCAGCCCGAGCGCAGGGAATCAGCCCCAGCATTTT.